This T cell receptor beta chain was sequenced during a study of shared clonotypes between healthy human individuals. Using immunoSEQ multiplex PCR, the repertoire was profiled, and TCRdb retains in-frame clones only, with some absent. The sample contains about a million clones, approximately 80% of which appear only once. Findings and limits, study-wide: Naive CD4 clonotype sharing across a few donors was roughly 5%. Non-shared clonotypes had lower generation probabilities than those shared by all four donors.

The ends were cut back, 6 bases at V and 2 bases at J, with 7 bases in the middle. Per the germline V gene, CDR1 is DFQATT and CDR2 is SNEGSKA (reference sequence). CDR3 length equals 11 residues. On this clone itself: Antigen unknown.

This sequence originates from a man between 18 and 29 years old in good health. Some clones in this sample may be carry-over from other donors' samples. Sequenced input: memory CD4+ T cells from PBMCs. As to subset: CD45RA-negative fraction. The genes are TRBV20-1 and TRBJ1-2; no clear D. In nucleotides, the CDR3 is TGCAGTGCCCTGGGCAACTATGGCTACACCTTC. Protein sequence: CSALGNYGYTF.